This T cell receptor beta chain was sequenced in a study of cytomegalovirus exposure and HLA in healthy donors. Vbeta (60) and Jbeta (13) primers were used in the PCR. Here immunoSEQ multiplex PCR was the method, and the copy in TCRdb shows in-frame clones only, minus some. Among about 96,000 clones, 65% to 85% were seen once, and the ten largest hold more than 2.5%. CDR1 SNHLY and CDR2 FYNNEI come from the germline V gene. The CDR3 sequence is 16 residues long. Trimming took 3 bases from V and 4 from J, leaving 17 bases between them. The clonotype originates from a female donor in good health and CMV-seropositive. The genes are TRBV2 and TRBJ2-3; D perhaps matches TRBD1 (7 bases). The sequenced sample consisted of PBMCs. The CDR3 sequence: CASSDGQGGRADTQYF. CDR3 in DNA: TGTGCCAGCAGTGATGGGCAGGGGGGTAGGGCAGATACGCAGTATTTT. The full variable domain, rest sourced from reference TRBV2 and TRBJ2-3, is EPEVTQTPSHQVTQMGQEVILRCVPISNHLYFYWYRQILGQKVEFLVSFYNNEISEKSEIFDDQFSVERPDGSNFTLKIRSTKLEDSAMYFCASSDGQGGRADTQYFGPGTRLTVL.